The entry that follows covers one TCR beta chain sequence. Repertoires were generated with immunoSEQ multiplex PCR, while TCRdb's copy carries only in-frame clones and drops some. The table records some 200,000 clones, more than 75% of them present only once. CDR1 is SEHNR and CDR2 is FQNEAQ in the germline V gene (reference sequence). The CDR3 contains 15 residues. The V end was cut by 5 bases, the J end by 0 bases, with 12 bases between. This sample was taken from a study of blood T cell repertoires in COVID-19. In the study overall: Whether acute or convalescent, the COVID-19 samples came from the United States, Italy and Spain.

V and J are TRBV7-9 and TRBJ2-3; D is uncertain. The source material was PBMCs or T cells enriched from blood (not recorded which). The origin of this receptor is a woman between 50 and 59 years old who had recovered from COVID-19. Here the CDR3 reads CASSRHEDSTDTQYF. The CDR3 DNA sequence: TGTGCCAGCAGCCGACACGAAGACAGCACAGATACGCAGTATTTT. The whole variable domain, filled in from reference TRBV7-9 and TRBJ2-3, reads DTGVSQNPRHKITKRGQNVTFRCDPISEHNRLYWYRQTLGQGPEFLTYFQNEAQLEKSRLLSDRFSAERPKGSFSTLEIQRTEQGDSAMYLCASSRHEDSTDTQYFGPGTRLTVL.